This TCR beta chain stems from a study of blood T cell repertoires in COVID-19. The authors' processing: For nucleated cells, counts were estimated from reference gene primer amplification. Some clones are missing from TCRdb's copy, which holds only in-frame ones; the method was immunoSEQ multiplex PCR. D and trimming were read from the DNA, whereas the V and J calls and clone size are those reported in that table. This sample carries some 130,000 clones, more than 85% of them seen once, and the ten largest clones take 2.5% to 3.5%. This clonotype was obtained from a man aged 55 to 70 with active or convalescent COVID-19. Sequenced: peripheral blood.

The CDR3 DNA is TGTGCCAGCAGCCGCCTAGCGGGAGGGATGGGGAATGAGCAGTTCTTC. Its translation: CASSRLAGGMGNEQFF. The chain couples TRBV14 to TRBJ2-1; TRBD2 agrees at 12 bases. This CDR3 is built from 16 residues. Germline V CDR1 and CDR2: SGHDN, FVKESK. Trimming at V came to 4 bases and at J to 7 bases, leaving 8 bases not matched to a gene.